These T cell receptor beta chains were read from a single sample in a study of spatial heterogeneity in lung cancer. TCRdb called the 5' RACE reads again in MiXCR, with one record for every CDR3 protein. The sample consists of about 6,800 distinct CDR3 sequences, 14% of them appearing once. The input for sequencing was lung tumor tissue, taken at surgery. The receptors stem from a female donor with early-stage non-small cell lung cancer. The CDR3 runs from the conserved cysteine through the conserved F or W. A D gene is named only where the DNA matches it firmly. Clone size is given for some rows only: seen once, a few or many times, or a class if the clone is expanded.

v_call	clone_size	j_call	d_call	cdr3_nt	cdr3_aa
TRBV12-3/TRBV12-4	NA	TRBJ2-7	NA	TGTGCCAGCAGTCTAGGGCAACCCTACGAGCAGTACTTC	CASSLGQPYEQYF
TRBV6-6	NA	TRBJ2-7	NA	TGTGCCAGCAGTCCCTTCACAGGGATCGAGCAGTACTTC	CASSPFTGIEQYF
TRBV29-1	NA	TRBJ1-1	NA	TGCAGCGTTATTGACATTCCTGAAGCTTTCTTT	CSVIDIPEAFF
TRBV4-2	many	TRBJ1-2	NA	TGTGCCAGCAGCCAAGAAAGGATCGAGGGCCTGGAAAACTATGGCTACACCTTC	CASSQERIEGLENYGYTF
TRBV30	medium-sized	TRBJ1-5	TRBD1	TGTGCCTGGAGTGGGACAGGGTATAGCAATCAGCCCCAGCATTTT	CAWSGTGYSNQPQHF
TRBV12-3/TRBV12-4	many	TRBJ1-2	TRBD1	TGTGCCAGCAGTTGGGGGACAGGGGTGGATGGCTACACCTTC	CASSWGTGVDGYTF
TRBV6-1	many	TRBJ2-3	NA	TGTGCCAGCAGTGAGAAGATAGGGATCACGCAGTATTTT	CASSEKIGITQYF
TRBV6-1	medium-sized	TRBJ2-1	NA	TGTGCCAGCAGTGCCGATGCGTTCCTGTCCTTCGACAATGAGCAGTTCTTC	CASSADAFLSFDNEQFF
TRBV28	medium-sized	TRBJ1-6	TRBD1	TGTGCCAGCACCCCCGCCAGGGGGCTTATTTCACCCCTCCACTTT	CASTPARGLISPLHF
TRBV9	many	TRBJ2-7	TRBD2	TGTGCCAGCAGCCCCCGGGACTATAGGGCCTACGAGCAGTACTTC	CASSPRDYRAYEQYF
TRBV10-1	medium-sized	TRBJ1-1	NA	TGCGCCAGCAGTGAGTCGAAAATGACTTCCAGGGGCCCTGAAGCTTTCTTT	CASSESKMTSRGPEAFF
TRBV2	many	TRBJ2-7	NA	TGTGCCAGCAGTGACCCTCTGGCTATCCCATACGAGCAGTACTTC	CASSDPLAIPYEQYF
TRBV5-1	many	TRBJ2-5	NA	TGCGCCAGCAACTGGGAAACAGGGAAAGAGACCCAGTACTTC	CASNWETGKETQYF
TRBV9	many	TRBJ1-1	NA	TGTGCCAGCAGCGGGACACAGGGCTCTGAAGCTTTCTTT	CASSGTQGSEAFF
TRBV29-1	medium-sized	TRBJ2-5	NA	TGCAGCGTTGAAGGCAGGGGAGAGACCCAGTACTTC	CSVEGRGETQYF
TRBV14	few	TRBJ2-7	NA	TGTGCCAGCAGCCAAAGGTCAAGGGGCAACGAGCAGTACTTC	CASSQRSRGNEQYF
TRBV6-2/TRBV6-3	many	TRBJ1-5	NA	TGTGCCAGCAGTTACGAACAGGGCTCCTCTTATCAGCCCCAGCATTTT	CASSYEQGSSYQPQHF
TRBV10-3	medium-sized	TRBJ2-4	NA	TGTGCCATCAGTGAACCGACAGCGACGGGTGCCAAAAACATTCAGTACTTC	CAISEPTATGAKNIQYF
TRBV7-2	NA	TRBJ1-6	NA	TGTGCCAGCAGCTTCCTTGGCTCACCCCTCCACTTT	CASSFLGSPLHF
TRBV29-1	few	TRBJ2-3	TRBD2	TGCAGCTCCCCGGGGGGGGGAGATACGCAGTATTTT	CSSPGGGDTQYF
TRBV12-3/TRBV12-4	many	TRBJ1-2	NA	TGTGCCAGCACTAAACTTAACTATGGCTACACCTTC	CASTKLNYGYTF
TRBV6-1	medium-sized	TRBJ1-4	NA	TGTGCCAGCAGTGCGTCGGGGAGGGTTGAAAAACTGTTTTTT	CASSASGRVEKLFF
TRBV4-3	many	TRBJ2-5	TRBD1	TGCGCCAGCAGCCAAGTTGGACAGGGGATACAAGAGACCCAGTACTTC	CASSQVGQGIQETQYF
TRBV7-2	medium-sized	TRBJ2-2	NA	TGTGCCAGCAGCCAGACTAGAGCAGGCACCGGGGAGCTGTTTTTT	CASSQTRAGTGELFF
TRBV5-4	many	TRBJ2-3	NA	TGTGCCAGCAGCTTAGGGTTCGCCACAGATACGCAGTATTTT	CASSLGFATDTQYF
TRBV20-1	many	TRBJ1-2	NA	TGCAGTGCTAGAAACAGGGCCAACTATGGCTACACCTTC	CSARNRANYGYTF
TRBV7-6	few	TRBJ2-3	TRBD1	TGTGCCAGCAGCCTCGGAGGACAGGGCACAGATACGCAGTATTTT	CASSLGGQGTDTQYF
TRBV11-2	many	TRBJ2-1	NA	TGTGCCAGCAGCTTAGATCCCTTTGGGCGTGAGCAGTTCTTC	CASSLDPFGREQFF
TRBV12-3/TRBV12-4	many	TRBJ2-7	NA	TGTGCCAGCAGTAAGGGGGGCCGGTACGAGCAGTACTTC	CASSKGGRYEQYF
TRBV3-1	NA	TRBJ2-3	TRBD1	TGTGCCAGCAGAAAGGGGGCAAAATTAGATACGCAGTATTTT	CASRKGAKLDTQYF
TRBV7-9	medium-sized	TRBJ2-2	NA	TGTGCCAGCAGCTCCCACACCGGGGAGCTGTTTTTT	CASSSHTGELFF
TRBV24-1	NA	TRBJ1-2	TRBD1	TGTGCCACCAGTGATTGGACAGGTGGGAGCTCTGGCTACACCTTC	CATSDWTGGSSGYTF
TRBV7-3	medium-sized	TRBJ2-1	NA	TGTGCCAGCAGTCCAAGGTGGGGCAATGAGCAGTTCTTC	CASSPRWGNEQFF
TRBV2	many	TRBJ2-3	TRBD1	TGTGCCAGCAGTGAAGTGAGACAGGGTCTCTCAGATACGCAGTATTTT	CASSEVRQGLSDTQYF
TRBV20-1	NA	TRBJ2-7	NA	TGCAGTGCTAGATTTAGCAGCTACGAGCAGTACTTC	CSARFSSYEQYF
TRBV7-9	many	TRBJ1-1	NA	TGTGCCAGCAGCTTGGCCGGGAACACTGAAGCTTTCTTT	CASSLAGNTEAFF
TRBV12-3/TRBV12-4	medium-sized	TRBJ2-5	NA	TGTGCCAGCACGAGCCGCGGGGCCCAAGAGACCCAGTACTTC	CASTSRGAQETQYF
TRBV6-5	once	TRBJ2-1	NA	TGTGCCAGCAGTTTCGGACAGAGCTCCTACAATGAGCAGTTCTTC	CASSFGQSSYNEQFF
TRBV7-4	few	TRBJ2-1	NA	TGTGCCAGCAGCCCAGGGGGAGGGGATATCAATGAGCAGTTCTTC	CASSPGGGDINEQFF
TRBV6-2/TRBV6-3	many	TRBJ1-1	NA	TGTGCCAGCAGTTACACAGGGAACACTGAAGCTTTCTTT	CASSYTGNTEAFF
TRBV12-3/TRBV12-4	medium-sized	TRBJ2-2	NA	TGTGCCAGCAGTTTCAACAGACTCACCGGGGAGCTGTTTTTT	CASSFNRLTGELFF
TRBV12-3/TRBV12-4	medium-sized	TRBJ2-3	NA	TGTGCCAGCAGTTTAGGGACTTTTCTGGGGGATACGCAGTATTTT	CASSLGTFLGDTQYF
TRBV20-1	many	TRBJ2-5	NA	TGCAGTGAACTAGCCCGAGAGACCCAGTACTTC	CSELARETQYF
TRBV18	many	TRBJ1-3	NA	TGTGCCAGCTCATCCGGGACGCGCAACACCATATATTTT	CASSSGTRNTIYF
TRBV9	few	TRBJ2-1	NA	TGTGCCAGCAGTGTGGACTCCTACAATGAGCAGTTCTTC	CASSVDSYNEQFF
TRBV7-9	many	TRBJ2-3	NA	TGTGCCAGCAGCTTTTACGACGGCACAGATACGCAGTATTTT	CASSFYDGTDTQYF
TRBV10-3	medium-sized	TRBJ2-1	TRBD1	TGTGCCAATGGACTACAGGGGGACTACAATGAGCAGTTCTTC	CANGLQGDYNEQFF
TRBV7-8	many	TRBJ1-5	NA	TGTGCCAGCAGCGGGCTGGACTATAGCAATCAGCCCCAGCATTTT	CASSGLDYSNQPQHF
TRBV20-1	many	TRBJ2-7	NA	TGCAGTGCCCGTGACAGCTACTACGAGCAGTACTTC	CSARDSYYEQYF
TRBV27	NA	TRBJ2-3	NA	TGTGCCAGCAGTTCGGCAACAATAAAGGGTACGCAGTATTTT	CASSSATIKGTQYF
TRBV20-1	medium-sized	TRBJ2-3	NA	TGCAGTGCTAGGGACGGCAGACACCCTACACTCGGCACAGATACGCAGTATTTT	CSARDGRHPTLGTDTQYF
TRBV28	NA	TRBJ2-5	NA	TGTGCCAGCAGTTTCCGCGACGGGAGTGAGACCCAGTACTTC	CASSFRDGSETQYF
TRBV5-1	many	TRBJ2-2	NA	TGCGCCAGCAGCTTGGCACAGGTCACCGGGGAGCTGTTTTTT	CASSLAQVTGELFF
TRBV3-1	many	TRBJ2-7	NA	TGTGCCAGCAGCCACGAGACTGTCCAAAGCTCCTACGAGCAGTACTTC	CASSHETVQSSYEQYF
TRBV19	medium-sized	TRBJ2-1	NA	TGTGCCAGTAGCCCGGTAGCCTCTCCCTACAATGAGCAGTTCTTC	CASSPVASPYNEQFF
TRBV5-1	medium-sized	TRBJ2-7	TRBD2	TGCGCCAGCAGCTTGGAGGGACTAGGATCGTACGAGCAGTACTTC	CASSLEGLGSYEQYF
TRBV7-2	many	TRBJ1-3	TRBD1	TGTGCCAGCAGTCCACAGGGGGCCTCTGGAAACACCATATATTTT	CASSPQGASGNTIYF
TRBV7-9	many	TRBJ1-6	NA	TGTGCCAGCAGCTCTACCGTTTCACCCCTCCACTTT	CASSSTVSPLHF
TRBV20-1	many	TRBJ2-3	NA	TGCAGTGCTCGGGGTAGGGTAAGCAGTAGCACAGATACGCAGTATTTT	CSARGRVSSSTDTQYF
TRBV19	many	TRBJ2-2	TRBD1	TGTGCCAGTACTCCACGGGACAGGCTGAACACCGGGGAGCTGTTTTTT	CASTPRDRLNTGELFF